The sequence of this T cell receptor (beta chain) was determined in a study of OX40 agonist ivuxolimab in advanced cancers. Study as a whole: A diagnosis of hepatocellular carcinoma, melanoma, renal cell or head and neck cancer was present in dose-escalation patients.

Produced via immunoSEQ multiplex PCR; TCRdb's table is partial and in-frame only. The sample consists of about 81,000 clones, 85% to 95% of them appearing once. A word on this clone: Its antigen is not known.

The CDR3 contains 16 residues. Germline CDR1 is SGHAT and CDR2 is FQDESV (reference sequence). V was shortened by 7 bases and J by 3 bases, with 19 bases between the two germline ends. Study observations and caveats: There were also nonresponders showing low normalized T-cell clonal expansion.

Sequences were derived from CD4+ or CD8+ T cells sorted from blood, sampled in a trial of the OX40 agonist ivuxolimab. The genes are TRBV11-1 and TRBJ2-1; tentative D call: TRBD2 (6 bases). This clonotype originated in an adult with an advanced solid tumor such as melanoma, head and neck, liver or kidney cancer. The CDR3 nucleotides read TGTGCCAGCATGCAAGGCGGGACCCCCCTCTACAATGAGCAGTTCTTC. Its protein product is CASMQGGTPLYNEQFF.